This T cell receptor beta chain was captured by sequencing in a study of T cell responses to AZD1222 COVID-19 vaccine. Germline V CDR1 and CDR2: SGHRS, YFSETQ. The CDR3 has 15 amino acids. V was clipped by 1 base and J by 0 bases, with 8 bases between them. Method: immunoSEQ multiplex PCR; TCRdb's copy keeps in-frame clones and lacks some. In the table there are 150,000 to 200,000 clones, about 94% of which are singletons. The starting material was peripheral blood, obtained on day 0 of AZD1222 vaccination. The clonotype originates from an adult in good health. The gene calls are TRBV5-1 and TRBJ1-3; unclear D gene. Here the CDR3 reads CASSLSSVSGNTIYF. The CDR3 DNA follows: TGCGCCAGCAGCTTGTCGTCAGTCTCTGGAAACACCATATATTTT.